The present T cell receptor beta chain was sequenced within a study of T cells in tumors after PD-1 blockade. Sequencing was performed with immunoSEQ multiplex PCR; in TCRdb, only in-frame clones are kept and a portion is missing. The sample lists 11,000 to 15,000 clones; about 63% were seen once. Study observations and caveats: Clonal replacement was seen across treatment, not between pre-treatment samples. Roughly 42% of tumor TCR clonotypes were also found in blood.

Regarding this clone: The antigen is unknown.

Post-treatment squamous cell carcinoma samples were taken on average 31 days after treatment start. Source: tumor tissue, taken after anti-PD-1 treatment. This TCR was sampled from a human donor with cutaneous squamous cell carcinoma.

The CDR3 is CASSQGLAGGSTDTQYF. CDR3 in DNA: TGCGCCAGCAGCCAAGGACTAGCGGGGGGGAGCACAGATACGCAGTATTTT. V gene TRBV4-1 combines with J gene TRBJ2-3; 14 bases map to TRBD2. This CDR3 contains 17 residues. The germline V gene has CDR1 MGHRA and CDR2 YSYEKL. With 1 base clipped from V and 0 bases from J, the junction kept 0 bases outside the gene matches.